Shown below are 6 T cell receptor beta chains from a single sample sequenced in a study of breast tumors, draining lymph nodes, adjacent tissues (dated by TCRdb to about 2016). The method behind the library was multiplex PCR. Instrument on record: Illumina HiSeq 2000. The public sequencing data were trimmed at Q25 with fastp and processed into clonotypes with MiXCR by TCRdb, which kept only in-frame beta chains. Each record represents a unique CDR3 protein, reported with the most common genes and DNA among its rows. Here the sample has some 100,000 distinct CDR3 sequences; around 20% occur a single time. More than 0.9% of the sample is in the top ten clones. Lymph node samples were obtained from the axillary draining lymph nodes of breast cancer patients. The sequencing input was axillary lymph node tissue. Receptors originate from a female donor with breast cancer. Some clones in this sample may be carry-over from other donors' samples.

V gene TRBV6-4 combines with J gene TRBJ1-1; D not resolved. Germline-derived CDR1 and CDR2 are MRHNA and SNTAGT. This CDR3 spans 13 amino acids. Trimming stripped 2 bases from V and 1 base from J, with 5 bases between. In DNA, the CDR3 is TGTGCCAGCAGTGACCGTCAGAACACTGAAGCTTTCTTT. It codes for CASSDRQNTEAFF.

At least ten counts were recorded for this clonotype. The rearrangement uses TRBV5-6 and TRBJ2-5, with D maybe TRBD2 (5 bases). V dropped 0 bases and J dropped 7 bases, with 13 bases sitting between them. Germline CDR1 and CDR2: SGHDT and YYEEEE. This CDR3 has 14 residues. This CDR3 reads CASSLDEGVATQYF. The CDR3 region has the DNA TGTGCCAGCAGCTTGGATGAGGGAGTGGCGACCCAGTACTTC.

Turning to this clonotype: Since a much larger clone is just one base distant, this may be a read error. The V and J genes are TRBV5-1 and TRBJ2-1, with no clear D. CDR1 SGHRS and CDR2 YFSETQ come from the germline V gene. The CDR3 spans 11 residues. The CDR3, as DNA: TGCGCCAGCAGCTTGTCGTCCGAGCAGCTCTTC. Protein sequence: CASSLSSEQLF.

This clonotype appeared many times. The chain joins TRBV11-2 to TRBJ2-5; 9 bases map to TRBD1. The junction had 6 bases not matched to a gene; V was cut back by 3 bases and J by 4 bases. Germline V CDR1 and CDR2: SGHAT, FQNNGV. CDR3 length equals 15 residues. The CDR3 DNA reads as TGTGCCAGCAGCTTCCAACAGGGGGCACTAGAGACCCAGTACTTC. Translation gives CASSFQQGALETQYF.

Many counts were recorded for this clonotype. The rearrangement uses TRBV28 and TRBJ2-7; 9 positions match TRBD1. The J segment lost 2 bases and the V segment lost 1 base, leaving 3 bases of the junction unmatched. The CDR3 covers 15 residues. Looked up from germline, CDR1 is MDHEN and CDR2 is SYDVKM. The CDR3 bases are TGTGCCAGCAGTTTATCCGGGACAGGGCCCTACGAGCAGTACTTC. Residues: CASSLSGTGPYEQYF.

This clonotype was counted ten times or more. The gene calls are TRBV29-1 and TRBJ2-3; no clear D. Trimming removed 5 bases at V and 6 bases at J, with 15 bases between. The CDR3 spans 13 residues. CDR1 is SQVTM, CDR2 ANQGSEA, per germline. The CDR3 nucleotides read TGCAGCGTTTCGAAGCTAGACGGGGATACGCAGTATTTT. Its translation is CSVSKLDGDTQYF.